One and the same sample provided the 2 T cell receptor beta chains below, sequenced in a study of T cells in tumors after PD-1 blockade. Generated by immunoSEQ multiplex PCR, the TCRdb table keeps only in-frame clones and is missing some. In the table there are approximately 48,000 clones, about 84% of which are singletons. The source material was PBMCs, sampled before anti-PD-1 treatment. Receptors were obtained from a human donor with basal cell carcinoma.

This chain uses TRBV7-6 with TRBJ2-2; TRBD2 matches at 8 bases. V lost 3 bases and J lost 1; bases outside the gene matches: 1. The CDR3 covers 15 residues. Germline V gene data show CDR1 as SGHVS and CDR2 as FNYEAQ. CDR3 in amino acids: CASSFSGENTGELFF. CDR3 coding DNA: TGTGCCAGCAGCTTTAGCGGGGAGAACACCGGGGAGCTGTTTTTT.

V and J are TRBV5-1 and TRBJ2-7; D perhaps matches TRBD1 (6 bases). The CDR3 runs 15 residues. V lost 4 bases and J lost 3, with 17 bases in between. CDR1 is SGHRS, CDR2 YFSETQ, per germline. CDR3 amino acids: CASSRLTGTNYEQYF. The CDR3, as DNA: TGCGCCAGCAGCCGACTCACAGGGACAAACTACGAGCAGTACTTC. The full variable domain, rest sourced from reference TRBV5-1 and TRBJ2-7, is KAGVTQTPRYLIKTRGQQVTLSCSPISGHRSVSWYQQTPGQGLQFLFEYFSETQRNKGNFPGRFSGRQFSNSRSEMNVSTLELGDSALYLCASSRLTGTNYEQYFGPGTRLTVT.